This TCR beta chain was captured in a study of blood T cells in healthy people across ages. Study outcomes and limitations: TCR beta diversity tracked closely with naive T cell percentage.

CDR1 is DFQATT, CDR2 SNEGSKA, per germline (reference sequence). This CDR3 region has 13 residues. Trimming removed 1 base from V and 0 bases from J, with 7 bases in between. On this clonotype itself: Its target is not known.

The second PCR ran about 6 to 11 cycles with a sample-barcoded 5' primer and J-beta primers. TCRdb processed the 5' RACE reads anew with MiXCR; each CDR3 protein has one entry. The sample shows 720,000 or so distinct CDR3 sequences, approximately 40% of them seen only once. This clonotype originated in a man at least 80 years old in good health. Source material: blood. The rearrangement uses TRBV20-1 and TRBJ2-7; D call uncertain. The CDR3 DNA reads TGCAGTGCTAGAGTCCCGATCTCCTACGAGCAGTACTTC. Amino acid sequence: CSARVPISYEQYF.